This passage covers 30 T cell receptor beta chains from one sample sequenced in a study of T cells after yellow fever vaccination. TCRdb recomputed calls from the 5' RACE reads with MiXCR, one row per CDR3 protein. The data show a few hundred thousand distinct CDR3 sequences, under 15% seen once. The sequenced sample was CD4+ T cells sorted from PBMCs, obtained 15 days after the yellow fever booster vaccination. These receptors all stem from a man younger than 35 who received the YFV17D yellow fever vaccine.

This clonotype was seen only a few times. CDR3 sequence: CASSQGTGYTEAFF. CDR3 DNA: TGTGCCAGCAGCCAAGGTACAGGGTACACTGAAGCTTTCTTT. The rearrangement uses TRBV3-1 and TRBJ1-1, with D tentatively TRBD1 (6 bases). CDR1 LGHDT and CDR2 YNNKEL come from the germline V gene (reference sequence). The CDR3 is made up of 14 amino acids. Between the trimmed V and J ends, which lost 1 base and 3 bases, there was a span of 9 bases.

V gene TRBV20-1 combines with J gene TRBJ2-5; 7 nucleotides agree with TRBD2. The junction had 14 bases not matched to a gene; V was cut back by 6 bases and J by 1 base. From germline, CDR1 is DFQATT and CDR2 SNEGSKA (reference sequence). CDR3 length: 16 amino acids. The CDR3 spells CSAPPVRGSFQETQYF. DNA of the CDR3: TGCAGTGCCCCCCCTGTTCGCGGGAGCTTCCAAGAGACCCAGTACTTC.

This clonotype was found a few times. V is TRBV12-3 or TRBV12-4 and J is TRBJ2-5; weak D call: TRBD2 (6 bases). The CDR3 has 14 amino acids. Trimming stripped 5 bases from V and 2 bases from J, with 12 bases between. The CDR3 sequence: CASSRGRGQETQYF. CDR3 bases: TGTGCCAGCAGTCGGGGACGGGGGCAAGAGACCCAGTACTTC.

This clonotype occurred a few times. CDR3 nucleotide sequence: TGTGCCAGCAGCTTAATGGCGGGGGGAAGCACAGATACGCAGTATTTT. As protein: CASSLMAGGSTDTQYF. The chain recombines TRBV7-3 with TRBJ2-3, with 8 bases lining up with TRBD2. This CDR3 comprises 16 residues. CDR1 and CDR2 from the germline V gene are SGHTA and FQGTGA. With V trimmed by 1 base and J by 0 bases, 3 bases remained unmatched.

V and J are TRBV29-1 and TRBJ2-7, with D perhaps matching TRBD1 (6 bases). CDR3 size: 11 residues. V was cut by 7 bases and J by 6 bases, with 13 bases left in between. Germline V gene lookup returns CDR1 SQVTM and CDR2 ANQGSEA. The DNA of the CDR3 is TGCAGCGCACAGGGATGGAGCGAGCAGTACTTC. Translating it yields CSAQGWSEQYF.

The V call is TRBV20-1, the J call TRBJ2-3; the D gene could be TRBD1 or TRBD2 (5 bases each). Trimming took off 5 bases at V and 1 base at J, with 10 bases between the two ends. Germline-derived CDR1 and CDR2 are DFQATT and SNEGSKA (reference sequence). This CDR3 region has 13 residues. This CDR3 is CSAGGGGTDTQYF. The CDR3, as DNA: TGCAGTGCTGGGGGTGGGGGCACAGATACGCAGTATTTT.

This clonotype was observed a few times. V gene TRBV6-2 or TRBV6-3 combines with J gene TRBJ1-2, with D perhaps TRBD1 (5 bases). Germline V gene lookup returns CDR1 MNHEY and CDR2 SVGEGT. V dropped 7 bases and J dropped 4 bases, with 19 bases sitting between them. The CDR3 totals 15 residues. The CDR3 protein is CASKSTQAWAYGYTF. CDR3 nucleotide sequence: TGTGCCAGCAAATCCACACAGGCTTGGGCCTATGGCTACACCTTC.

This clonotype was observed a few times. The rearrangement uses TRBV4-3 and TRBJ2-5; TRBD1 aligns across 7 bases. Per the germline V gene, CDR1 is LGHNA and CDR2 is YSLEER. Trimming removed 3 bases from V and 2 bases from J; junction bases left unmatched: 3. This CDR3 contains 14 residues. The CDR3 is CASSQGQMQETQYF. CDR3 sequence (DNA): TGCGCCAGCAGCCAGGGACAGATGCAAGAGACCCAGTACTTC.

V and J are TRBV7-9 and TRBJ2-4; 10 bases are shared with TRBD1. V shed 5 bases and J 8 bases; nucleotides not matched to a gene: 3. The V gene's germline CDR1 is SEHNR and CDR2 FQNEAQ (reference sequence). The length of the CDR3 is 13 residues. The CDR3 bases are TGTGCCAGCAGCCCCGGACAGGGGGACATTCAGTACTTC. Protein: CASSPGQGDIQYF.

This clonotype occurred a few times. V and J are TRBV7-9 and TRBJ2-3, with TRBD2 matching 7 bases. V lost 4 bases, J lost 4 bases, and 14 bases stayed unmatched. The germline V gene encodes CDR1 SEHNR and CDR2 FQNEAQ (reference sequence). There are 17 residues in the CDR3. CDR3: CASSSPRLASNADTQYF. Written as DNA, the CDR3 is TGTGCCAGCAGCTCCCCCCGACTAGCTTCCAATGCAGATACGCAGTATTTT.

At least ten counts were recorded for this clonotype. This chain connects TRBV24-1 to TRBJ1-1; D remains ambiguous. V lost 3 bases and J lost 8, with 6 bases in between. Germline V CDR1 and CDR2: KGHDR, SFDVKD. The CDR3 has 11 amino acids. The CDR3 bases are TGTGCCACCAGTGATGGAGTGGAAGCTTTCTTT. Its translation: CATSDGVEAFF.

In this sample, this clonotype turned up a few times. The chain employs TRBV24-1 and TRBJ2-3; the match to TRBD1 covers 8 bases. Germline assignment: CDR1 KGHDR and CDR2 SFDVKD. Trimming removed 10 bases from V and 6 bases from J; junction bases left unmatched: 5. The length of the CDR3 is 12 residues. CDR3 sequence (DNA): TGTGCCACGTGCAACAGGGGGGATACGCAGTATTTT. Its protein product is CATCNRGDTQYF.

This rearrangement joins TRBV4-3 to TRBJ2-5; D perhaps matches TRBD2 (6 bases). The CDR3 sequence is 14 residues long. CDR1 and CDR2 from the germline V gene are LGHNA and YSLEER. V was cut by 1 base and J by 3 bases, with 9 bases left in between. The CDR3 nucleotides read TGCGCCAGCAGCCAAGCGAGGAGGGAAGAGACCCAGTACTTC. It encodes CASSQARREETQYF.

V and J are TRBV5-6 and TRBJ1-6; D remains ambiguous. Germline lookup yields CDR1 SGHDT and CDR2 YYEEEE. The V end lost 1 base, the J end lost 8 bases, and 13 bases lay between the germline ends. The CDR3 length is 15 residues. The CDR3 DNA reads as TGTGCCAGCAGCTTGTCAGATCTCGCGGATTCACCCCTCCACTTT. Its protein is CASSLSDLADSPLHF.

The chain carries TRBV20-1 and TRBJ2-5; D unresolved. Germline V gene sequence: CDR1 DFQATT, CDR2 SNEGSKA (reference sequence). CDR3 size: 13 residues. V lost 0 bases to trimming and J lost 4 bases, with 9 bases between them. The CDR3 region has the DNA TGCAGTGCTAGAGATAGTTTGCCAGAGACCCAGTACTTC. Its translation is CSARDSLPETQYF.

The chain has TRBV5-6 and TRBJ2-7; TRBD2 is a possible D gene (7 bases). The CDR3 totals 13 residues. V lost 1 base, J lost 7 bases, and 12 bases lay in between. The germline V gene has CDR1 SGHDT and CDR2 YYEEEE. CDR3 loop: CASSLRGAREQYF. The CDR3 region has the DNA TGTGCCAGCAGCTTGCGGGGGGCGAGGGAGCAGTACTTC.

This clonotype was counted a few times. This rearrangement joins TRBV12-3 or TRBV12-4 to TRBJ1-1, with D perhaps TRBD1 (5 bases). This CDR3 has 15 amino acids. V was cut by 2 bases and J by 1 base, with 11 bases left in between. CDR3 sequence (DNA): TGTGCCAGCAGTTTACCCGGGACGCCGAACACTGAAGCTTTCTTT. It encodes CASSLPGTPNTEAFF.

This clonotype was detected only a few times. The chain joins TRBV5-4 to TRBJ2-7; no reliable D call. V was shortened by 0 bases and J by 2 bases, with 9 bases between the two germline ends. Germline CDR1 SGHNT, CDR2 YYREEE (reference sequence). There are 14 residues in the CDR3. The CDR3 sequence: CASSLASAPYEQYF. The CDR3 DNA reads TGTGCCAGCAGCTTGGCTTCCGCGCCCTACGAGCAGTACTTC.

This clonotype was recorded many times. The chain carries TRBV6-5 and TRBJ2-3, with 9 bases lining up with TRBD2. J was trimmed by 1 base and V by 11 bases; bases with no gene match: 7. The CDR3 runs to 14 residues. Germline values: CDR1 MNHEY, CDR2 SVGAGI. As DNA, the CDR3 is TGTGCCTCCAAGACTAGCGGAGGCACAGATACGCAGTATTTT. The encoded protein is CASKTSGGTDTQYF.

In this sample, this clonotype turned up once. The chain carries TRBV6-6 and TRBJ2-6; a possible D gene is TRBD1 (5 bases). CDR1 is MNHNY and CDR2 is SVGAGI in the germline V gene (reference sequence). This CDR3 region has 17 residues. The V end was cut by 2 bases, the J end by 2 bases, with 13 bases between. The chain's CDR3 is CASSYGREFAGANVLTF. The CDR3 DNA reads as TGTGCCAGCAGTTACGGCAGGGAATTTGCTGGGGCCAACGTCCTGACTTTC.

The genes are TRBV5-1 and TRBJ1-1, with D possibly being TRBD1 (6 bases). Germline V lookup: CDR1 SGHRS, CDR2 YFSETQ. With 5 bases removed from V and 2 bases from J, the gap between germline ends came to 10 bases. The CDR3 consists of 13 residues. In DNA, the CDR3 is TGCGCCAGCAGGCTACAGGGAAACACTGAAGCTTTCTTT. Residues: CASRLQGNTEAFF.

This chain links TRBV10-2 with TRBJ1-1; D perhaps matches TRBD1 (5 bases). The V gene lost 4 bases and the J gene lost 7 bases, with 16 bases spanning the gap. The CDR3 has 14 amino acids. Germline CDR1 reads WSHSY; CDR2 reads SAAADI. CDR3 nucleotide sequence: TGCGCCAGCAGTGCTTCTGGGGCGGGTCTTGAAGCTTTCTTT. Translated: CASSASGAGLEAFF.

This clonotype was seen a few times. The rearrangement links TRBV5-1 to TRBJ2-7; possible D gene TRBD1, 5 bases. Trimming removed 4 bases at V and 4 bases at J, with 18 bases between. This CDR3 contains 15 residues. The V gene's germline CDR1 is SGHRS and CDR2 YFSETQ. The CDR3 DNA sequence: TGCGCCAGCAGCACCCAGGGCTGGGGCGTTTACGAGCAGTACTTC. Protein sequence: CASSTQGWGVYEQYF.

This clonotype came up a few times. The V gene is TRBV15, the J gene TRBJ2-3, with D maybe TRBD1 (5 bases). The CDR3 covers 14 residues. Trimming removed 0 bases from V and 4 bases from J, with 8 bases in between. Germline values: CDR1 LNHNV, CDR2 YYDKDF (reference sequence). CDR3 protein: CATSREVRADTQYF. DNA for the CDR3: TGTGCCACCAGCAGAGAGGTCAGGGCAGATACGCAGTATTTT. The complete variable domain, with remaining parts taken from reference TRBV15 and TRBJ2-3, reads DAMVIQNPRYQVTQFGKPVTLSCSQTLNHNVMYWYQQKSSQAPKLLFHYYDKDFNNEADTPDNFQSRRPNTSFCFLDIRSPGLGDTAMYLCATSREVRADTQYFGPGTRLTVL.

There are a few counts of this clonotype. CDR3 bases: TGTGCCAGCAGCCCCGCGGGACAGGGAGCCTATGGCTACACCTTC. Amino acids: CASSPAGQGAYGYTF. The rearrangement joins TRBV28 to TRBJ1-2; 9 nucleotides line up with TRBD1. Germline V CDR1 and CDR2: MDHEN, SYDVKM. This CDR3 comprises 15 residues. V was clipped by 6 bases and J by 4 bases; unmatched bases: 9.

The chain is built from TRBV7-9 and TRBJ1-6; D unresolved. Trimming took 2 bases from V and 9 from J, leaving 14 bases between them. This CDR3 comprises 15 residues. Germline V CDR1 and CDR2: SEHNR, FQNEAQ (reference sequence). The CDR3 DNA reads as TGTGCCAGCAGCTTATCCGTCTCCGGGATTTCACCCCTCCACTTT. Amino acid sequence: CASSLSVSGISPLHF.

The chain uses TRBV4-3 and TRBJ2-2; tentatively, D is TRBD1 or TRBD2 (5 bases each). Trimming pared 3 bases from V and 8 bases from J, leaving 13 bases between. Germline lookup yields CDR1 LGHNA and CDR2 YSLEER. The CDR3 extends over 14 amino acids. The CDR3 region has the DNA TGCGCCAGCAGCCACGTGGGACGCTTAGGGGAGCTGTTTTTT. Encoded protein: CASSHVGRLGELFF.

V is TRBV20-1 and J is TRBJ2-5; no definite D call. Germline values: CDR1 DFQATT, CDR2 SNEGSKA (reference sequence). CDR3 size: 14 residues. Trimming shortened V by 7 bases and J by 4 bases, and 19 bases separated the two germline ends. CDR3 nucleotides: TGCAGTGGTAACGAACCAACCTGGGCAGAGACCCAGTACTTC. Translated, it gives CSGNEPTWAETQYF.

The gene calls are TRBV11-1 and TRBJ2-3; 9 nucleotides line up with TRBD2. The CDR3 spans 13 residues. CDR1 is SGHAT and CDR2 is FQDESV in the germline V gene (reference sequence). The V and J ends lost 7 bases and 4 bases, in that order; junction bases with no gene match: 3. The CDR3 protein is CASTAGGADTQYF. CDR3 DNA sequence: TGTGCCAGCACAGCGGGGGGCGCAGATACGCAGTATTTT.

The chain links TRBV7-9 to TRBJ2-3; 11 positions match TRBD2. Germline-derived CDR1 and CDR2 are SEHNR and FQNEAQ (reference sequence). The CDR3 has 15 amino acids. Trimming at V came to 7 bases and at J to 2 bases, leaving 5 bases not matched to a gene. This chain's CDR3 is CASNIAGGNTDTQYF. In DNA form, the CDR3 reads TGTGCCAGCAACATAGCGGGGGGGAACACAGATACGCAGTATTTT.